One T cell receptor (beta chain) is described in this entry. Antigen: not known. This record belongs to a study of STAT3 mutations in large granular lymphocyte leukemia. Study findings and constraints: Differing intervals and regimens complicate linking therapy response to clone burden. Every T-LGLL patient had at least one immunodominant TCRbeta clonotype.

Repertoires were generated with immunoSEQ multiplex PCR, while TCRdb's copy carries only in-frame clones and drops some. The sample carries thousands of clones, roughly 90% recorded once. This TCR came from a man aged 55 to 69 with T-cell large granular lymphocyte leukemia. Some clones in this sample may be carry-over from other donors' samples. The sample comprised peripheral blood mononuclear cells.

The CDR3: CASTRQTYEQYF. The CDR3 nucleotides are TGTGCCAGCACTAGACAGACCTACGAGCAGTACTTC. V is TRBV2 and J is TRBJ2-7; tentatively, D is TRBD1 (5 bases). The CDR3 is 12 residues long. Looked up from germline, CDR1 is SNHLY and CDR2 is FYNNEI. V lost 7 bases and J 2 bases, leaving 9 bases between the germline ends. Full variable domain (outside the CDR3, taken from reference TRBV2 and TRBJ2-7): EPEVTQTPSHQVTQMGQEVILRCVPISNHLYFYWYRQILGQKVEFLVSFYNNEISEKSEIFDDQFSVERPDGSNFTLKIRSTKLEDSAMYFCASTRQTYEQYFGPGTRLTVT.